This T cell receptor beta chain came from a study of T-cell memory formation after mild COVID-19. Study in general: TCR clusters were mostly donor specific. Study-level findings and limits: Whether day 37 second-wave clones are SARS-CoV-2-specific was not confirmed. The study found balanced CD4/CD8 in clones contracting day 15 to 85 and a CD4+ lean in later expanders.

5'RACE primed from the constant segment yielded TCR alpha and TCR beta cDNA libraries bearing sample barcodes and UMIs. TCRdb reprocessed the 5' RACE reads with MiXCR, giving one entry per CDR3 protein. Counted here are approximately 150,000 distinct CDR3 sequences, more than 12% occurring once; the ten biggest clones make up 13% to 15%. There are 12 residues in the CDR3. Germline V lookup: CDR1 SGDLS, CDR2 YYNGEE. Trimming removed 3 bases at V and 3 bases at J, with 5 bases between. This clonotype was picked up a small number of times. Antigen: not known. The V gene is TRBV9, the J gene TRBJ2-3, with unresolved D. This receptor was obtained from an adult woman who had mild COVID-19 (a few samples of this study predate the infection). Cell type and time point are not known. Specimen: PBMCs or a T cell subset sorted from them (not recorded which). CDR3 nucleotides: TGTGCCAGCAGCGGAGAAACAGATACGCAGTATTTT. Residues: CASSGETDTQYF.